This T cell receptor beta chain was captured by sequencing in a study of control samples from healthy donors and cancer patients. Method: immunoSEQ multiplex PCR; TCRdb's copy keeps in-frame clones and lacks some. The table lists 77,000 or so clones, 91% of them singletons. This CDR3 is built from 14 residues. CDR1 and CDR2 from the germline V gene are SEHNR and FQNEAQ (reference sequence). Details on this clone: An end of the junction differs from the germline gene, which may be a read error.

This sequence originates from a man in his thirties or forties in good health. Input material: blood. The chain couples TRBV7-9 to TRBJ2-5; TRBD1 matches 7 bases. The CDR3 region is CASSQRDSEDTQYF. The CDR3 DNA follows: TGTGCCAGCAGCCAACGGGACAGCGAAGATACCCAGTACTTC. Using reference TRBV7-9 and TRBJ2-5 for the parts outside the CDR3, the full variable domain is DTGVSQNPRHKITKRGQNVTFRCDPISEHNRLYWYRQTLGQGPEFLTYFQNEAQLEKSRLLSDRFSAERPKGSFSTLEIQRTEQGDSAMYLCASSQRDSEDTQYFGPGTRLLVL.